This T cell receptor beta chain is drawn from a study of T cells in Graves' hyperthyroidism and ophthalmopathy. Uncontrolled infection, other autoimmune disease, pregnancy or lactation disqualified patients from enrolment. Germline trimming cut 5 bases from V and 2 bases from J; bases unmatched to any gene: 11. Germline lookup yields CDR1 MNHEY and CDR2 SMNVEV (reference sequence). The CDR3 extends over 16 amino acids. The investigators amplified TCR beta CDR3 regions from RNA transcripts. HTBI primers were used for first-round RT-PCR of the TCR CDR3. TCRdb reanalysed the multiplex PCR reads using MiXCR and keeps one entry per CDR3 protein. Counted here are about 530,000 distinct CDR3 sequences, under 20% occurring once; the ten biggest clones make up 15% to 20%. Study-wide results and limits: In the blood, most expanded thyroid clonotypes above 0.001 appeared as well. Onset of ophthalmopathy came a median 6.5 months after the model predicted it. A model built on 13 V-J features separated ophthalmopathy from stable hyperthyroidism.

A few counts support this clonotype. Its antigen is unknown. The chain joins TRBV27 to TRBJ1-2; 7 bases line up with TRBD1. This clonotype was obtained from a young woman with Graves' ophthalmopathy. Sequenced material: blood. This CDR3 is CASSPLGAGGNYGYTF. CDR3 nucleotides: TGTGCCAGCAGTCCCCTTGGGGCAGGGGGAAACTATGGCTACACCTTC.